This TCR beta chain emerged from a study of low-dose radiotherapy and immunotherapy resistance in tumors. Study-level information: Participants in Cohort 1 were administered 0.5 Gy per fraction at 2-week intervals, to a cumulative dose of 6.5 Gy. The authors gave intravenous cyclophosphamide 200 mg/m2 every two weeks, one day before radiation and immunotherapy.

Note on this clonotype: A much larger clone is a single base away; this may be a read error.

First-strand cDNA used TRAV- and TRBV-specific primers, covering alpha and beta chains. Both a constant-region primer and a V-primer adapter served to amplify TCRs across 15 to 25 PCR cycles. The isolated mRNA underwent amplification through in vitro transcription. Each CDR3 protein is one row after TCRdb ran MiXCR on the reads. The table has approximately 84,000 distinct CDR3 sequences, 15% to 20% seen once. The CDR3 covers 14 residues. Germline V gene sequence: CDR1 MNHEY, CDR2 SMNVEV (reference sequence). Regarding time point: after trial treatment. Treatment indicated: LDRT plus nivolumab, ipilimumab, low-dose cyclophosphamide and aspirin (RACIN trial).

The sequencing here drew on PBMCs, taken after low-dose radiotherapy plus immunotherapy. The chain recombines TRBV27 with TRBJ2-3; D is possibly TRBD1 (6 bases). The receptor's source is a male donor with prostate cancer. In DNA, the CDR3 is TGTGCCAGCAGTCCCACAGGGTTCACAGATAAGCAGTATTTT. Encoded protein: CASSPTGFTDKQYF.